Here is one TCR beta chain with its context. These data belong to a study of blood T cell repertoires in COVID-19. Study at large: Samples of COVID-19 (acute and convalescent) were obtained from the United States, Italy and Spain. The cDNA or gDNA used as material had been derived from T cells, B-cell-depleted T cells, or PBMCs.

Germline trimming cut 4 bases from V and 3 bases from J; bases unmatched to any gene: 7. Germline loops: CDR1 SGHNT, CDR2 YENEEA. The CDR3 has 16 residues. The Seattle patients, enrolled during active infection, were followed longitudinally. Authors' methods: Nucleated cell number was recorded as an estimate derived from reference gene primer amplification. This table comes from immunoSEQ multiplex PCR, and its TCRdb copy is limited to in-frame clones, with some not included. The V and J calls and clone size were taken over from that table, and D and trimming were inferred from the DNA. The repertoire has some 70,000 clones, about 80% of them found once; the top ten carry 10% to 15%.

The TCR sequence derives from a middle-aged man with COVID-19, enrolled during active disease. This rearrangement joins TRBV11-3 to TRBJ1-2, with 11 bases lining up with TRBD1. The sequencing sample was made of peripheral blood. The CDR3 loop is CASSSPGQGAYYGYTF. CDR3 bases: TGTGCCAGCAGCTCCCCCGGACAGGGGGCATACTATGGCTACACCTTC.